This TCR beta chain was found in a study of blood T cell repertoires in COVID-19. Background on the study: Samples taken during acute and convalescent COVID-19 were collected in the United States, Italy and Spain.

Authors' methods: Quantification of nucleated cells was approximated via reference gene primer amplification. TCRdb's copy holds only in-frame clones and misses some; the assay was immunoSEQ multiplex PCR. The D gene and trimming were derived from the DNA, and the V and J assignments and clone size from that table. Seen here are 93,000 or so clones, about 89% observed once, and the top ten hold around 3.8%. There are 14 residues in the CDR3. Germline assignment: CDR1 SNHLY and CDR2 FYNNEI. Trimming stripped 3 bases from V and 9 bases from J, with 17 bases between. This TCR derives from a woman in her sixties with acute or convalescent COVID-19. V usage is TRBV2 and J usage is TRBJ1-2; D gene unclear. The sequencing input was peripheral blood. The CDR3 bases are TGTGCCAGCAGTGACCCCACTGGGCCCGGCCGCTACACCTTC. It yields the protein CASSDPTGPGRYTF.